This T cell receptor beta chain was documented in a study of T cells in Graves' hyperthyroidism and ophthalmopathy. Ophthalmopathy patients had moderate-to-severe active disease, CAS ≥3, NOSPECS ≥4, and disease duration under 3 months. This clonotype was counted ten times or more. Its specificity is not known. Germline loops: CDR1 MNHNS, CDR2 SASEGT. Trimming took 8 bases from V and 0 from J, leaving 8 bases between them. CDR3 length: 13 residues. Overall study findings and caveats: Blood also showed most of the thyroid clonotypes that were expanded above 0.001. Through a model of 13 V-J features, ophthalmopathy was separated from stable hyperthyroidism.

The CDR3 regions of TCR beta were amplified from RNA transcripts. First-round RT-PCR with HTBI primers amplified the TCR CDR3 region. TCRdb re-derived calls from the multiplex PCR reads in MiXCR, one entry per CDR3 protein. The table has hundreds of thousands of distinct CDR3 sequences, around a quarter seen once. V is TRBV6-1 and J is TRBJ1-3; D gene uncertain. Input material: blood. This sequence was found in a woman aged 25 to 39 with Graves' ophthalmopathy. CDR3 bases: TGTGCCAGCGCCAGGTTCTCTGGAAACACCATATATTTT. This codes for CASARFSGNTIYF.